Sequencing of this T cell receptor beta chain was carried out in a study of blood T cell repertoires in COVID-19 (TCRdb year 2020). With regard to the full study: The collaborator samples originated in the United States, Italy and Spain and spanned the acute and convalescent phases of COVID-19. The material from the prospective study consisted of cDNA or gDNA derived from T cells, B-cell-depleted T cells, or PBMCs. Subjects who had been exposed to COVID-19, were actively infected with it, or had recovered from it provided the deeply sampled blood TCRbeta repertoires that made up the dataset. The repertoires were released in a freely available public database intended as a resource for research on the immune response to SARS-CoV-2. The samples were drawn from the first 160 participants of the ongoing ImmuneRACE study and from 950 to 1,500 subjects provided by 6 global collaborators. A de-identified subject ID, COVID-19 status, age in years and sex were almost always included in the sample metadata. Where available, HLA class I and class II types were obtained from metadata supplied by the sample provider rather than from assay-based typing. Here is what the overall study found, with its caveats: Clinical and demographic metadata were provided uncurated, with the amount varying by source and participant.

TCRbeta CDR3 regions were amplified from genomic DNA by means of the immunoSEQ Assay, a bias-controlled multiplex PCR. On the authors' methods: Within the assay, amplification of reference gene primers was used to estimate how many nucleated cells each sample contained. To quantify the absolute abundance of each unique TCRbeta CDR3 rearrangement, sequence reads were collapsed and filtered. For each sample, productive Simpson clonality was calculated as the square root of Simpson's diversity index over productive rearrangements. As stored in TCRdb, this immuneACCESS dataset retains in-frame rearrangements with V and J assigned. A fraction of the clones does not appear; measured against another copy, unresolved V genes explain less than half of the discrepancy, and the remainder lacks a known reason. That table supplies the V and J calls and clone size; D and trimming were determined from the DNA. Here the sample has around 200,000 clones; over 75% occur a single time. 3.5% to 5% of the sample lies in the top ten.

The collaborating institutions used their own protocols to collect whole blood in K2EDTA tubes. For TCRbeta analysis, collaborator samples were shipped as frozen whole blood, as isolated PBMCs, or as DNA extracted from either sample type. CDR1 and CDR2, looked up from the germline V gene (reference sequence), are LNHDA and SQIVND. V ends up 3 bases short and J 3 bases short, with an unmatched junction base count of 8. Including cysteine and phenylalanine, the CDR3 has 16 amino acids. The entry retains the CDR3 DNA only, 48 bases that are in frame from base 1. Details on this clone: What this receptor recognizes is not known. No base quality values were provided; no much bigger clone lies one nucleotide off.

This sequence uses TRBV19 and TRBJ1-2; a stretch of 9 junction bases matches TRBD1. This receptor was taken from a man aged 45-65 years with acute or convalescent COVID-19. Sequencing input: peripheral blood. The nucleotides are TGTGCCAGTAGTATCTCGGGACAGGGATTCGACTATGGCTACACCTTC. Translated, this gives CASSISGQGFDYGYTF.